This entry describes one T cell receptor (beta chain). These data come from a study of T cell changes during pregnancy in multiple sclerosis. Per the germline V gene, CDR1 is SEHNR and CDR2 is FQNEAQ (reference sequence). The CDR3 is made up of 12 amino acids. V was trimmed by 5 bases and J by 3 bases, leaving 8 bases between them. Clones were read by immunoSEQ multiplex PCR, and TCRdb kept only the in-frame ones, dropping some. The top ten hold 2% to 2.5% of the sample, which has around 57,000 clones, 91% seen once. The TCR was taken from a female donor in good health, enrolled as a control in a pregnancy study. The V call is TRBV7-9, the J call TRBJ2-7; no clear D. The sample consisted of peripheral blood, taken in the third trimester of pregnancy. The CDR3 region is CASSPNHYEQYF. The DNA of the CDR3 is TGTGCCAGCAGCCCCAATCACTACGAGCAGTACTTC. Complete variable domain (other parts from reference TRBV7-9 and TRBJ2-7): DTGVSQNPRHKITKRGQNVTFRCDPISEHNRLYWYRQTLGQGPEFLTYFQNEAQLEKSRLLSDRFSAERPKGSFSTLEIQRTEQGDSAMYLCASSPNHYEQYFGPGTRLTVT.